The clone carrying this T cell receptor (beta chain) was seen a few times. Its antigen is unknown. TCRdb used MiXCR to reprocess the PCR reads, holding one entry per CDR3 protein. The repertoire has some 580,000 distinct CDR3 sequences, less than 30% of them found once; the top ten carry 0.6% to 0.9%. The sample originates from a study of molecular identifiers for immune sequencing clone quantification. Study details: Replicates involved a five-way split of RNA from roughly 18,000 or 92,000 naive CD8 cells, with sequencing of four. Overall study findings and caveats: In naive cells, clones above 20 RNA copies held under 1% of molecules, whereas in effector cells they held over 98%.

The CDR3 has 17 amino acids. Germline V gene data show CDR1 as SGHAT and CDR2 as FQNNGV. V dropped 1 base and J dropped 1; count of bases not matched to a gene: 7. The chain is built from TRBV11-2 and TRBJ2-3; 8 bases map to TRBD1. Sequences were obtained from naive CD8+ T cells from blood, with Jurkat cell RNA spiked in. Subset in this sample: FACS-sorted CD8+CD4-CCR7+CD45RA+ naive T cells. The clonotype comes from a human donor in good health. Some libraries in this study had Jurkat cell RNA spiked in. The CDR3 loop reads CASSLGAGGVGTDTQYF. The CDR3 DNA reads TGTGCCAGCAGCTTAGGGGCAGGGGGCGTGGGCACAGATACGCAGTATTTT.